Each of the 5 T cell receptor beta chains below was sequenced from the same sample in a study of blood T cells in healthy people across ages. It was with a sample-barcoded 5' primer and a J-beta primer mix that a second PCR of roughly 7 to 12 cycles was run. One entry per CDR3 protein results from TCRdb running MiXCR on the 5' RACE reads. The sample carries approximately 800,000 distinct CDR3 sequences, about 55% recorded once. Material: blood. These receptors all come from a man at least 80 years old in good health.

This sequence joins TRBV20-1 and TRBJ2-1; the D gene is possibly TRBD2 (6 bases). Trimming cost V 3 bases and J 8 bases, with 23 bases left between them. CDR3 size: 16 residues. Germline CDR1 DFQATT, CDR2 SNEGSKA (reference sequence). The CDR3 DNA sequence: TGCAGTGCTAGGAGCCCGGGAGTCCCCCTTGGCTATGAGCAGTTCTTC. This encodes CSARSPGVPLGYEQFF.

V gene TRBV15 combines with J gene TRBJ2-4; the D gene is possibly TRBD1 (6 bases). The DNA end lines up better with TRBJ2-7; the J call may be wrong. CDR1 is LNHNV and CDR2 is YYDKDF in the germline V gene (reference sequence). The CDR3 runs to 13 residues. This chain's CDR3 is CATTPGEAYEQYF. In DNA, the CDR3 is TGTGCCACCACCCCAGGGGAAGCCTACGAGCAGTACTTC.

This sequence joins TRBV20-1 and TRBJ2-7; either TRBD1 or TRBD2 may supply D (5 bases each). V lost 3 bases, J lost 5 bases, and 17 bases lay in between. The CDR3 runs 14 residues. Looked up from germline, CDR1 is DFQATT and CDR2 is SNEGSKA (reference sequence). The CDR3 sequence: CSARPPGQGNEQYF. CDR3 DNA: TGCAGTGCTAGGCCCCCGGGGCAGGGAAACGAGCAGTACTTC.

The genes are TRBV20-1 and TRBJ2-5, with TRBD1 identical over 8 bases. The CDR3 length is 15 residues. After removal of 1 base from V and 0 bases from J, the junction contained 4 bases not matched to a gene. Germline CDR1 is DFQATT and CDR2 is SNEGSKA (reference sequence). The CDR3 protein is CSARATGGYQETQYF. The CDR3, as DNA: TGCAGTGCTAGAGCCACAGGGGGGTACCAAGAGACCCAGTACTTC.

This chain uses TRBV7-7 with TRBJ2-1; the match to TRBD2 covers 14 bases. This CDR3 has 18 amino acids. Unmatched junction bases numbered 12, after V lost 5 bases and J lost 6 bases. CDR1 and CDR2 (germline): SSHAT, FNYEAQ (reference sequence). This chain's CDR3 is CASSPTGQGTSGSNEQFF. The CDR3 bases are TGTGCCAGCAGCCCAACGGGACAGGGGACTAGCGGGAGCAATGAGCAGTTCTTC.